The T cell receptor (beta chain) under discussion was sequenced for a study of brain T cells in children with intractable seizures. As for time point: blood from clinic visit 5 months post-surgery; TSC patient then seizure free. Sequencing was performed with immunoSEQ multiplex PCR; in TCRdb, only in-frame clones are kept and a portion is missing. The sample has about 340,000 clones, 93% seen once. Germline loops: CDR1 GTSNPN, CDR2 SVGIG (reference sequence). J gave up 5 bases and V 2 bases, and 12 bases lay outside the gene matches. There are 18 residues in the CDR3. This chain joins TRBV30 and TRBJ2-3, with TRBD2 identical over 14 bases. Sequenced material: peripheral blood, taken 4 to 5 months after surgery. The TCR was taken from a boy younger than two with tuberous sclerosis and intractable seizures. This CDR3 reads CAWSINPIGLAGGDTQYF. The DNA of the CDR3 is TGTGCCTGGAGTATAAACCCAATTGGACTAGCGGGAGGAGATACGCAGTATTTT. Filled out from reference TRBV30 and TRBJ2-3, the complete variable domain reads SQTIHQWPATLVQPVGSPLSLECTVEGTSNPNLYWYRQAAGRGLQLLFYSVGIGQISSEVPQNLSASRPQDRQFILSSKKLLLSDSGFYLCAWSINPIGLAGGDTQYFGPGTRLTVL.